This TCR beta chain derives from a study of T cells in Graves' hyperthyroidism and ophthalmopathy. Whole-study context: At the time of initial diagnosis and before any treatment, peripheral blood was collected.

This clonotype appeared a few times. Amplified regions were TCR beta CDR3 sequences from RNA transcripts. RT-PCR in the first round (using the HTBI primer set) targeted the TCR CDR3. MiXCR was run by TCRdb on the multiplex PCR reads, yielding one entry per CDR3 protein. The table lists some 500,000 distinct CDR3 sequences, roughly 24% of them singletons. Patients were excluded for uncontrolled infection, other autoimmune disease, pregnancy or lactation. The TCR sequence derives from a woman in her twenties or thirties with Graves' ophthalmopathy. The material sequenced was blood.

The CDR3 nucleotides read TGTGCCAGCAGCTTATTGAGGAATCGCACTGAAGCTTTCTTT. Translated: CASSLLRNRTEAFF. The V gene is TRBV7-9, the J gene TRBJ1-1, with D uncertain. Germline values: CDR1 SEHNR, CDR2 FQNEAQ (reference sequence). This CDR3 has 14 residues. Deletions cut 2 bases from V and 4 bases from J, with 11 bases between. Full variable domain (remainder filled in from reference TRBV7-9 and TRBJ1-1): DTGVSQNPRHKITKRGQNVTFRCDPISEHNRLYWYRQTLGQGPEFLTYFQNEAQLEKSRLLSDRFSAERPKGSFSTLEIQRTEQGDSAMYLCASSLLRNRTEAFFGQGTRLTVV.